Listed below are T cell receptor beta chains from one sample, sequenced in a study of CD8+CD57+ T cells in acquired aplastic anemia. TCRdb redid the calling of the reads with MiXCR, one entry per CDR3 protein. Of about 71,000 distinct CDR3 sequences in the sample, 45% to 60% were seen once. Source material: sorted CD4+, CD8+, or CD8+CD57+ T cells (not recorded which) from PBMCs. These receptors came from a human donor in good health, serving as a control. Each CDR3 is given with its conserved first and last residue. Some rows mark clone size as missing; the rest say once, few, many or name a class of expanded clone.

>TRBJ2-1|15|TRBV19|NA
CASSIILAGQGDKFF
>TRBJ2-2|13|TRBV30|NA
CAWSGGGPGELFF
>TRBJ2-7|11|TRBV20-1|few
CSAREGYEQYF
>TRBJ1-6|14|TRBV14|NA
CASSHATYNSPLHF
>TRBJ2-7|13|TRBV5-1|NA
CASSRTDRDEQYF
>TRBJ2-7|11|TRBV29-1|few
CSVEFGYEQYF
>TRBJ1-5|14|TRBV10-2|NA
CASSKGTGRQPQHF
>TRBJ2-5|14|TRBV2|NA
CASSDPGRQETQYF
>TRBJ1-5|15|TRBV19|NA
CASSPGRNINQPQHF
>TRBJ2-2|16|TRBV24-1|NA
CATSSTDKFNTGELFF
>TRBJ2-5|13|TRBV7-2|NA
CASSDLNVETQYF
>TRBJ2-1|15|TRBV29-1|NA
CSVGGPRSYYNEQFF
>TRBJ1-5|14|TRBV7-9|NA
CASSPGGLNQPQHF
>TRBJ2-3|15|TRBV12-3/TRBV12-4|many
CASSKTGLASDTQYF
>TRBJ2-1|14|TRBV11-1|NA
CASSLGGSIHEQFF
>TRBJ1-1|14|TRBV29-1|once
CSVVVSGQNTEAFF
>TRBJ2-7|14|TRBV10-3|NA
CASESGVNSCEQYF
>TRBJ1-2|12|TRBV30|many
CACQGAFVGYTF
>TRBJ2-7|12|TRBV11-2|many
CASSLGTGEQYF
>TRBJ1-5|15|TRBV2|once
CASSEGLSGNQPQHF
>TRBJ2-5|14|TRBV15|NA
CATSTGTEKETQYF
>TRBJ2-2|15|TRBV2|many
CASQGRVPLTGELFF
>TRBJ1-1|14|TRBV30|many
CAWSAHGPATEAFF
>TRBJ2-1|16|TRBV12-3/TRBV12-4|many
CAIASLRGQLYNEQFF
>TRBJ1-5|15|TRBV19|medium-sized
CASSTGTGVHQPQHF
>TRBJ1-6|16|TRBV7-9|many
CASSLEEQPSLLPLHF
>TRBJ1-2|14|TRBV27|NA
CASSPQGLSFGYTF
>TRBJ1-1|15|TRBV11-2|many
CASSSTGQAQAEAFF
>TRBJ2-7|13|TRBV10-3|NA
CAIHSGTGYEQYF
>TRBJ2-1|15|TRBV13|many
CASSPGTGGINEQFF
>TRBJ2-2|13|TRBV12-3/TRBV12-4|many
CASSPLLTGELFF
>TRBJ2-7|16|TRBV9|many
CASSGRGAGRVGEQYF
>TRBJ2-1|18|TRBV9|many
CASSLLPADSVGYNEQFF
>TRBJ1-5|14|TRBV7-2|many
CASSSRIGNQPQHF
>TRBJ2-6|11|TRBV2|NA
CASGLANVLTF
>TRBJ2-7|16|TRBV11-2|NA
CASSPHPGGRSGEQYF
>TRBJ1-2|14|TRBV25-1|many
CASSDWGDFDGYTF
>TRBJ2-3|17|TRBV6-2/TRBV6-3|NA
CASSYLTSGSGTDTQYF
>TRBJ1-6|16|TRBV5-1|many
CASSLALSSYNSPLHF
>TRBJ1-1|15|TRBV10-2|NA
CASSEGQGMNTEAFF
>TRBJ1-5|15|TRBV19|once
CATYDRGAPNQPQHF
>TRBJ2-7|16|TRBV10-2|few
CASSGTQGIWPYEQYF
>TRBJ2-7|15|TRBV7-6|NA
CASSPGQGGSYEQYF
>TRBJ1-1|12|TRBV29-1|NA
CSVVGANTEAFF
>TRBJ2-1|14|TRBV20-1|many
CSARTATSPNEQFF
>TRBJ1-1|13|TRBV5-1|NA
CASSRLVNTEAFF
>TRBJ1-5|15|TRBV2|NA
CASSEETGLGQPQHF
>TRBJ2-6|15|TRBV2|NA
CASSVFRSGANVLTF
>TRBJ1-6|14|TRBV24-1|medium-sized
CATSDTGPNSPLHF
>TRBJ1-2|13|TRBV9|NA
CASSATGTRGHTF
>TRBJ2-7|15|TRBV11-3|many
CASLKGDRKIYEQYF
>TRBJ2-1|16|TRBV4-1|NA
CASSQGRQSSYNEQFF
>TRBJ2-5|14|TRBV2|NA
CASSEGTFQGTQYF
>TRBJ1-5|13|TRBV20-1|NA
CSAETAANQPQHF
>TRBJ1-2|15|TRBV4-2|NA
CASGRGEDYFYGYTF
>TRBJ1-5|14|TRBV10-3|NA
CAISESDGGQPQHF
>TRBJ2-2|14|TRBV2|NA
CASSRTGNTGELFF
>TRBJ1-2|14|TRBV29-1|NA
CSVEGPDRAYGYTF